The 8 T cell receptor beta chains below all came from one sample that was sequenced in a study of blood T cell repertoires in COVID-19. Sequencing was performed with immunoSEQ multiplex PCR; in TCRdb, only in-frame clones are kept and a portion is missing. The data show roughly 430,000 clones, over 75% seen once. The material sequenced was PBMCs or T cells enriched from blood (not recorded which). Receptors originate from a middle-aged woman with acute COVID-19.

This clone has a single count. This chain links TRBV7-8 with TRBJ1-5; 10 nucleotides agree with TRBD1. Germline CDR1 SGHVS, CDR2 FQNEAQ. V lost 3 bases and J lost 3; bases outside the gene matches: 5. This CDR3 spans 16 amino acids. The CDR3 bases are TGTGCCAGCAGCTTTATGGACAGGGGGACCAATCAGCCCCAGCATTTT. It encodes CASSFMDRGTNQPQHF.

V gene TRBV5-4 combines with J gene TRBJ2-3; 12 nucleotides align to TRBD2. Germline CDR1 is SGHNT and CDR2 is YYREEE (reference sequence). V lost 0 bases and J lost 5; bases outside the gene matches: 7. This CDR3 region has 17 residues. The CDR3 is CASSLVASGGAEDTQYF. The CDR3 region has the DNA TGTGCCAGCAGCTTGGTAGCTAGCGGGGGGGCAGAAGATACGCAGTATTTT.

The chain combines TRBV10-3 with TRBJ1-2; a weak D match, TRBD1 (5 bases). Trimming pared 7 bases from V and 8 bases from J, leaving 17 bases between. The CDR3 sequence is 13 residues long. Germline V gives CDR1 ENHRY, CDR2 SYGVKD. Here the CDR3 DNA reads TGTGCCATCACCGTGACAGATTTTTACGGCTACACCTTC. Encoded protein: CAITVTDFYGYTF.

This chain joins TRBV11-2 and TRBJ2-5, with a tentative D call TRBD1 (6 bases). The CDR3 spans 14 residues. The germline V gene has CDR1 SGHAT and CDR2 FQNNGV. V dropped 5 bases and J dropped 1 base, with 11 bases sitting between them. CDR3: CASSPRQVQETQYF. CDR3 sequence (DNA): TGTGCCAGCAGCCCACGACAGGTCCAAGAGACCCAGTACTTC. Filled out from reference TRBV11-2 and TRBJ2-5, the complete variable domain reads EAGVAQSPRYKIIEKRQSVAFWCNPISGHATLYWYQQILGQGPKLLIQFQNNGVVDDSQLPKDRFSAERLKGVDSTLKIQPAKLEDSAVYLCASSPRQVQETQYFGPGTRLLVL.

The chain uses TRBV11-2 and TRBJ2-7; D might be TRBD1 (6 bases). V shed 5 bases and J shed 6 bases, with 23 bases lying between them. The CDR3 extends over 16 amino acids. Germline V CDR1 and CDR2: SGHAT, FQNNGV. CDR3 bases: TGTGCCAGCAGCCCCAACGAAGAAACAGGGTTCGGCGAGCAGTACTTC. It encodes CASSPNEETGFGEQYF.

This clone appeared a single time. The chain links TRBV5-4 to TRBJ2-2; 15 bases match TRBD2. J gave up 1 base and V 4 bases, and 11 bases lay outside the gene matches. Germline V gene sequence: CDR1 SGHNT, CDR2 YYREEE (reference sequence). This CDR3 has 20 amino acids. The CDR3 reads CASSHPESGLAGGNTGELFF. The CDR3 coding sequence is TGTGCCAGCAGCCACCCGGAGTCGGGACTAGCGGGGGGGAACACCGGGGAGCTGTTTTTT. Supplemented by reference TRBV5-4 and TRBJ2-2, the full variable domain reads ETGVTQSPTHLIKTRGQQVTLRCSSQSGHNTVSWYQQALGQGPQFIFQYYREEENGRGNFPPRFSGLQFPNYSSELNVNALELDDSALYLCASSHPESGLAGGNTGELFFGEGSRLTVL.

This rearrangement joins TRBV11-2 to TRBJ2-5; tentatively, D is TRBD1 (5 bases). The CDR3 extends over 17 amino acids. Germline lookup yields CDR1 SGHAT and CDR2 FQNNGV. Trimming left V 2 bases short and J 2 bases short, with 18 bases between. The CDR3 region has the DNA TGTGCCAGCAGCTTAAAAAGTCTTCGACAGCTTCAAGAGACCCAGTACTTC. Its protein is CASSLKSLRQLQETQYF.

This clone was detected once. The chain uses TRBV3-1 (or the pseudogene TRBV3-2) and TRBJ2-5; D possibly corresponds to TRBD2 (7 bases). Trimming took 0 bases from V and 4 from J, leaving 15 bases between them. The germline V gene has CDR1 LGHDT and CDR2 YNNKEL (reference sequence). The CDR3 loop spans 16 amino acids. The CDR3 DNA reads TGTGCCAGCAGCCAAGATCTTAGGGGGGGGCGAGAGACCCAGTACTTC. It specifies CASSQDLRGGRETQYF.